This T cell receptor beta chain is drawn from a study of somatic mutations in cytotoxic T cells in rheumatoid arthritis. Sequencing was performed with immunoSEQ multiplex PCR; in TCRdb, only in-frame clones are kept and a portion is missing. In the table there are approximately 9,300 clones, 85% to 95% of which are singletons. The length of the CDR3 is 14 residues. Germline V gene sequence: CDR1 MDHEN, CDR2 SYDVKM. This chain joins TRBV28 and TRBJ2-5, with D perhaps TRBD1 (6 bases). The closer fit of TRBJ2-7 to the DNA end suggests the J call may be wrong. Specimen: CD8+ T cells sorted from blood. The origin of this receptor is a woman between 18 and 30 years old with rheumatoid arthritis. The CDR3 protein is CASRAAGVTYEQYF. In DNA form, the CDR3 reads TGTGCCAGCAGGGCCGCAGGGGTCACCTACGAGCAGTACTTC.